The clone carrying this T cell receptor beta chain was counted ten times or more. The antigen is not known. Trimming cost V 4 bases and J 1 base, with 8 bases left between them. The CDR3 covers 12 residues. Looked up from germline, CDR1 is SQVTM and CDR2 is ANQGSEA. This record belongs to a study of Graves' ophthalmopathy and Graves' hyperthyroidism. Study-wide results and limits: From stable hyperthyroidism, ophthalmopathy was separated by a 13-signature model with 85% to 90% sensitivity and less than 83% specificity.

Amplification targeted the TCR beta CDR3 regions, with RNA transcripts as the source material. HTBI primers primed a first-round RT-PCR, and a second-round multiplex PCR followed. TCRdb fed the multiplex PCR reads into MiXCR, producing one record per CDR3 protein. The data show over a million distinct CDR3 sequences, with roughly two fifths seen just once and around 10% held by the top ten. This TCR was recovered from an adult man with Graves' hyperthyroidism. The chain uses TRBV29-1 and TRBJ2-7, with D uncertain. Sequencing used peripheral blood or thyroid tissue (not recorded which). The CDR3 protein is CSVAVTSYEQYF. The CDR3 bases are TGCAGCGTTGCGGTGACTTCCTACGAGCAGTACTTC.